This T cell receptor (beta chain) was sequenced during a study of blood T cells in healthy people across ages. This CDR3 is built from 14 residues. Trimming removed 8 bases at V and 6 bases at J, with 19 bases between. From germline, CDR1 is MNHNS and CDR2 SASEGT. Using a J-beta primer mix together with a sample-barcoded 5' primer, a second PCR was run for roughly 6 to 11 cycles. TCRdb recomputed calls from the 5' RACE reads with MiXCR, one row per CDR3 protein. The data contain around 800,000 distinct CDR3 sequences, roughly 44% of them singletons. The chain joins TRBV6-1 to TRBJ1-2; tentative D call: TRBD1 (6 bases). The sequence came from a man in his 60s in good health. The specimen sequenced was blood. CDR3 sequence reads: CASRVRGTADGYTF. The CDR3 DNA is TGTGCCAGCCGCGTCAGGGGCACTGCGGATGGCTACACCTTC.